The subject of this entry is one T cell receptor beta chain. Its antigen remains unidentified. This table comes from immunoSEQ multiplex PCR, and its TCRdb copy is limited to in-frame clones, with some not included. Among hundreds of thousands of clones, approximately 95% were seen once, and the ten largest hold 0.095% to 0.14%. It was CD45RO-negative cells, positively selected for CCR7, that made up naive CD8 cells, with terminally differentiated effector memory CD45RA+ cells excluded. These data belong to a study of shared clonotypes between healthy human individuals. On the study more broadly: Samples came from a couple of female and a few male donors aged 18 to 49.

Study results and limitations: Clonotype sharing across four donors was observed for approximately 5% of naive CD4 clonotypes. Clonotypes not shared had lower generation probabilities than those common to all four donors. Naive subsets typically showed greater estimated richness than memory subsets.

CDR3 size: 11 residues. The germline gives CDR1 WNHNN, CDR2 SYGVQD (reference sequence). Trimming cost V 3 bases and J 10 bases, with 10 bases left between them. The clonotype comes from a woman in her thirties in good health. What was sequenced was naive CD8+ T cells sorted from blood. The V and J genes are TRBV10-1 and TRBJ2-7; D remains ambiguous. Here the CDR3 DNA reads TGCGCCAGCAGTGAAGGGTCTAAACAGTACTTC. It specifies CASSEGSKQYF.